These T cell receptor beta chains were read from a single sample in a study of response to subunit inactivated influenza vaccine. TCRdb reprocessed the RT-PCR reads via MiXCR and lists one record per CDR3 protein. The table lists about 650,000 distinct CDR3 sequences, 15% to 17% of them singletons. Sequences were derived from PBMCs from blood, sampled 11 to 12 days after vaccination. All receptors come from a man in his forties or fifties who received an inactivated influenza vaccine. Each CDR3 is given without its conserved first and last residue.

V gene	J gene	CDR3 protein
TRBV5-1	TRBJ1-2	ASSPRPGTNYGYT
TRBV12-3/TRBV12-4	TRBJ2-5	ASRRASGGAGETQY
TRBV6-1	TRBJ1-2	ASSEANGYT
TRBV6-2/TRBV6-3	TRBJ2-1	ASSYSTSGEQF
TRBV7-2	TRBJ2-4	ASRLSGGAGSPKNIQY
TRBV24-1	TRBJ2-2	ATSDPDRPNTGELF
TRBV15	TRBJ2-5	ATSRGSREQTQY
TRBV5-1	TRBJ2-7	ASSFTQGAVYEQY
TRBV3-1	TRBJ2-5	ASSRLQETQY
TRBV7-8	TRBJ1-3	ASSLVLRGSGNTIY
TRBV24-1	TRBJ2-2	ATSDLYGAGGDTGELF
TRBV6-2/TRBV6-3	TRBJ1-2	ASSRTGTGGGGYT
TRBV5-1	TRBJ2-1	ASSAGLAASYNEQF
TRBV11-2	TRBJ2-4	ASSRQGLAKNIQY
TRBV28	TRBJ2-1	ASSLAGQGRGNEQF
TRBV6-2/TRBV6-3	TRBJ2-7	ASSYAGFYEQY
TRBV29-1	TRBJ2-5	SIGTSGSEQETQY
TRBV5-1	TRBJ2-3	ASSLRLGTSGSTDTQY
TRBV20-1	TRBJ2-2	SASGQGSGGELF
TRBV7-2	TRBJ2-7	ASSLAWAAGGSYEQY
TRBV7-2	TRBJ1-2	ASSSDSSGYT
TRBV6-2/TRBV6-3	TRBJ2-3	ASSYLRGRTDTQY
TRBV9	TRBJ2-3	ASSGRTGASTDTQY
TRBV29-1	TRBJ1-1	SVSGDINTEAF
TRBV5-1	TRBJ2-6	ASSLDQGHGANVLT
TRBV7-9	TRBJ1-2	ASSLRQHGYT
TRBV20-1	TRBJ2-7	SASDLTYEQY
TRBV20-1	TRBJ1-6	SAPHQTYNSPLH
TRBV10-3	TRBJ2-1	AISEPALEPNTYNEQF
TRBV20-1	TRBJ1-2	SAKGGDYGYT
TRBV20-1	TRBJ2-2	SASTSDRGSGELF
TRBV30	TRBJ1-2	AWSRQGASMDYGYT
TRBV7-9	TRBJ2-3	ASWGTGTDTQY
TRBV7-2	TRBJ2-1	ASSLDRMGNEQF
TRBV6-2/TRBV6-3	TRBJ1-6	ASSYRPDANSPLH
TRBV5-1	TRBJ1-5	ASSAGGGSNQPQH
TRBV20-1	TRBJ2-7	SATSSASYEQY
TRBV4-3	TRBJ2-1	ASSQEGTGRYNEQF
TRBV20-1	TRBJ2-1	SAPRLAGFGNEQF
TRBV11-2	TRBJ2-5	ASSLSGTPLGTQY
TRBV3-1	TRBJ2-3	ASSHRGRTDTQY
TRBV20-1	TRBJ2-1	SASRGDLRNEQF
TRBV29-1	TRBJ2-3	SVERTGDTDTQY
TRBV28	TRBJ1-1	ASSLLTGGLNTEAF